These 6 T cell receptor beta chains originate from one sample sequenced in a study of T cell repertoires in cytomegalovirus infection (dated by TCRdb to between 2017 and 2020). These reads were obtained on an Illumina HiSeq 1500. TCRdb passed the public sequencing reads through fastp at Q25 and MiXCR, retaining productive beta sequences. CDR3 protein duplicates are merged, each entry listing the most common genes and DNA. The sample table records 160,000 or so distinct CDR3 sequences; around 24% of these occur just once. The ten top clones hold approximately 11% of the sample. The sequenced material came from PBMCs. The receptor set was obtained from a human donor in good health (CMV status not recorded). Some clones in this sample may be carry-over from other donors' samples.

This chain uses TRBV12-3 or TRBV12-4 with TRBJ1-1, with 12 bases fitting TRBD1. The CDR3 extends over 16 amino acids. The V segment lost 2 bases and the J segment 7 bases; nucleotides outside the gene matches: 8. DNA of the CDR3: TGTGCCAGCAGTTTAAAGTTGGGACAGGGGGCTAATGAAGCTTTCTTT. It translates to CASSLKLGQGANEAFF.

The chain uses TRBV7-9 and TRBJ1-1, with TRBD1 matching 7 bases. CDR3 length: 12 amino acids. Germline loops: CDR1 SEHNR, CDR2 FQNEAQ (reference sequence). Trimming at V came to 5 bases and at J to 7 bases, leaving 4 bases not matched to a gene. The CDR3 region is CASSPGTVEAFF. The CDR3 coding sequence is TGTGCCAGCAGCCCTGGGACAGTTGAAGCTTTCTTT.

This clonotype was observed many times. The V and J genes are TRBV28 and TRBJ2-7; D is ambiguous. CDR1 MDHEN and CDR2 SYDVKM come from the germline V gene. The ends were cut back, 5 bases at V and 3 bases at J, with 2 bases in the middle. The CDR3 covers 10 residues. For the CDR3, the DNA is TGTGCCAGCAGTGGCTACGAGCAGTACTTC. Translation gives CASSGYEQYF. The full variable domain, its missing parts supplied by reference TRBV28 and TRBJ2-7, is DVKVTQSSRYLVKRTGEKVFLECVQDMDHENMFWYRQDPGLGLRLIYFSYDVKMKEKGDIPEGYSVSREKKERFSLILESASTNQTSMYLCASSGYEQYFGPGTRLTVT.

The gene calls are TRBV27 and TRBJ2-1, with 8 bases matching TRBD2. This CDR3 has 16 residues. V lost 5 bases to trimming and J lost 7 bases; unmatched junction nucleotides: 13. Germline CDR1 and CDR2: MNHEY and SMNVEV (reference sequence). The CDR3 DNA sequence: TGTGCCAGCAGTCTAGTTCCCGGGACTAGGGCAAATGAGCAGTTCTTC. It is translated as CASSLVPGTRANEQFF.

V and J are TRBV28 and TRBJ1-3; 8 bases match TRBD1. The ends lost 5 bases at V and 0 bases at J; junction bases unmatched: 6. The CDR3 sequence is 16 residues long. Germline loops: CDR1 MDHEN, CDR2 SYDVKM. Written as DNA, the CDR3 is TGTGCCAGCAGTACCCGGACAGGGCTCTCTGGAAACACCATATATTTT. This codes for CASSTRTGLSGNTIYF.

The rearrangement uses TRBV10-3 and TRBJ2-7, with 9 bases lining up with TRBD1. The CDR3 extends over 16 amino acids. V was clipped by 4 bases and J by 6 bases; unmatched bases: 13. Germline CDR1 and CDR2: ENHRY and SYGVKD. The CDR3 DNA sequence: TGTGCCATCAGTGGGACAGGGGCCCCCCAATTCGGCGAGCAGTACTTC. This sequence encodes CAISGTGAPQFGEQYF.